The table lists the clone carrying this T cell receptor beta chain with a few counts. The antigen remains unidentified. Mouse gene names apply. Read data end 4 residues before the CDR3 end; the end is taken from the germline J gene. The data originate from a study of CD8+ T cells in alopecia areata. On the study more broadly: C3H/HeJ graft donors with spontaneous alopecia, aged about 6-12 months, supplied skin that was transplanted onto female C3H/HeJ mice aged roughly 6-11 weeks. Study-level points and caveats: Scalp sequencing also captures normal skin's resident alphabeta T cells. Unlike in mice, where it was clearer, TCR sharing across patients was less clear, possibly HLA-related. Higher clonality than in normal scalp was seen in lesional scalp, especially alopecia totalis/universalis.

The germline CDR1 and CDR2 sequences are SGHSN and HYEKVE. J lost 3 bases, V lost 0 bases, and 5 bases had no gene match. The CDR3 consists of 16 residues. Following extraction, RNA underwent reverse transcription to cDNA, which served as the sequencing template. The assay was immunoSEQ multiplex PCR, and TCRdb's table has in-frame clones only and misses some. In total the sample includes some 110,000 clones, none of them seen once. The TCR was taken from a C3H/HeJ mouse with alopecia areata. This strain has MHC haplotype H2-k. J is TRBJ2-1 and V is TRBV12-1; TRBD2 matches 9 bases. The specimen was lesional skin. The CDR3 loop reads CASSLEPGGGYAEQFF. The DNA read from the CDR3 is TGTGCCAGCTCTCTCGAGCCTGGGGGGGGCTATGCT. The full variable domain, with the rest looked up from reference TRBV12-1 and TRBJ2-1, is DSGVVQSPRHIIKEKGGRSVLTCIPISGHSNVVWYQQTLGKELKFLIQHYEKVERDKGFLPSRFSVQQFDDYHSEMNMSALELEDSAMYFCASSLEPGGGYAEQFFGPGTRLTVL.